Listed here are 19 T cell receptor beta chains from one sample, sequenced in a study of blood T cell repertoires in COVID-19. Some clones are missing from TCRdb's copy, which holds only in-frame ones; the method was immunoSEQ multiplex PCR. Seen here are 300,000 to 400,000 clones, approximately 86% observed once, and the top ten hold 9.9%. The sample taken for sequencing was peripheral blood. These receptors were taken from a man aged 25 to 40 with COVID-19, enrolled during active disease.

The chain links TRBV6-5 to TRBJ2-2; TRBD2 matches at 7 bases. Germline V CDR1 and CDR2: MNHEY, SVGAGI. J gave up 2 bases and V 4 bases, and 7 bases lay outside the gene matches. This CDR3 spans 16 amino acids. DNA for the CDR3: TGTGCCAGCAGTTTTCCCGGGACTATAAACACCGGGGAGCTGTTTTTT. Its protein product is CASSFPGTINTGELFF.

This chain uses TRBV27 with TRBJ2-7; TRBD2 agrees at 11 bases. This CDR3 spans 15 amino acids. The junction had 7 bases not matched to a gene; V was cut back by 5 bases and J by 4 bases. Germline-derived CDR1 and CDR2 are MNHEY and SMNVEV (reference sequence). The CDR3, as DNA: TGTGCCAGCAGTGGATTAGCGGGAGGGCCTTACGAGCAGTACTTC. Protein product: CASSGLAGGPYEQYF.

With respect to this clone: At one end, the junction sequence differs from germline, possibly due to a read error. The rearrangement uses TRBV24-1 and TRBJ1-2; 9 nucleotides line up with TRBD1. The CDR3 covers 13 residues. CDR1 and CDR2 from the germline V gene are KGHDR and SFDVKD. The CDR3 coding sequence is TGTGCCACCAGTGATCTCCGGGGACAGGGCTTCTTCTTC. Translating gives CATSDLRGQGFFF.

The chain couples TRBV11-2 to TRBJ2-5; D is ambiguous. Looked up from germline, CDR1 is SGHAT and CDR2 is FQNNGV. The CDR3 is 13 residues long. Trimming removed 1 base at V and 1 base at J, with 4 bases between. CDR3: CASSLGLQETQYF. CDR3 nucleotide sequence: TGTGCCAGCAGCTTAGGTCTCCAAGAGACCCAGTACTTC.

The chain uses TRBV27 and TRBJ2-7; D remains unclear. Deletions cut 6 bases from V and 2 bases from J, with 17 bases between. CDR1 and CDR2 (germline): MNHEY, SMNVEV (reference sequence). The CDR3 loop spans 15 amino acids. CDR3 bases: TGTGCCAGCAGCCCCCATCGAGGCCTACCCTACGAGCAGTACTTC. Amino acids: CASSPHRGLPYEQYF.

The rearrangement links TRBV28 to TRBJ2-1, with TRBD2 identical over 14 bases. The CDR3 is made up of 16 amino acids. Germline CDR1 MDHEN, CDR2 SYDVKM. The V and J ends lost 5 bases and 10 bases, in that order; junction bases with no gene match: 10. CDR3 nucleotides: TGTGCCAGCAGTCCCTCCGGGACTAGCGGGAGTTTAGAGCAGTTCTTC. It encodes CASSPSGTSGSLEQFF.

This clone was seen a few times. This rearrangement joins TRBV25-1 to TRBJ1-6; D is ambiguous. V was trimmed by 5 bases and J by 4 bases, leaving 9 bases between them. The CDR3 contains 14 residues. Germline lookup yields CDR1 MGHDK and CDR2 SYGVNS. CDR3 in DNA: TGTGCCAGCAGTTTGACTAGTTATAATTCACCCCTCCACTTT. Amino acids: CASSLTSYNSPLHF.

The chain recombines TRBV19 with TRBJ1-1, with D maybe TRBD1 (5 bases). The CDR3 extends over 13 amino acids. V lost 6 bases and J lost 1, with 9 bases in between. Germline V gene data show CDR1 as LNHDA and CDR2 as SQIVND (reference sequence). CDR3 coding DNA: TGTGCCAGTAGCTTAGACAGGAACACTGAAGCTTTCTTT. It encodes CASSLDRNTEAFF. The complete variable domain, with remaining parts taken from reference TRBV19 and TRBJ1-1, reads DGGITQSPKYLFRKEGQNVTLSCEQNLNHDAMYWYRQDPGQGLRLIYYSQIVNDFQKGDIAEGYSVSREKKESFPLTVTSAQKNPTAFYLCASSLDRNTEAFFGQGTRLTVV.

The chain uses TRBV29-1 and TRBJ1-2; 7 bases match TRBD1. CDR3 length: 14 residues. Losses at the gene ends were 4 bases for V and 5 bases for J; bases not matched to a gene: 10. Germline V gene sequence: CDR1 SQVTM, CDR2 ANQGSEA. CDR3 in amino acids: CSVGTGAVRYGYTF. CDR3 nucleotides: TGCAGCGTTGGAACAGGGGCCGTCAGGTATGGCTACACCTTC.

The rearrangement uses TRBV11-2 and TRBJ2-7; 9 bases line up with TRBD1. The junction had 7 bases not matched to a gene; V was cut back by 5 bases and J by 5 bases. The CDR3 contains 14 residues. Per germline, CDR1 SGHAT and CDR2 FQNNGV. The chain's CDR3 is CASSIRDRVNEQYF. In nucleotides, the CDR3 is TGTGCCAGCAGCATCCGGGACAGGGTCAACGAGCAGTACTTC.

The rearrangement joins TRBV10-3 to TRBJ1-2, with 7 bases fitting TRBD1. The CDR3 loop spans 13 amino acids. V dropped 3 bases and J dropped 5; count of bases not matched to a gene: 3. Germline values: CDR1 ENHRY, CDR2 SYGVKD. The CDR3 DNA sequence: TGTGCCATCAGTGAAGGACAGGAATATGGCTACACCTTC. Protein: CAISEGQEYGYTF.

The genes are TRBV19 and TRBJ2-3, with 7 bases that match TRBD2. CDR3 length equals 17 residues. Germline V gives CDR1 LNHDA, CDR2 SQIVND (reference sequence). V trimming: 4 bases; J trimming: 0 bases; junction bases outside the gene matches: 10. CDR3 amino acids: CASSTPPGGSSTDTQYF. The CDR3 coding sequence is TGTGCCAGTAGTACCCCCCCGGGGGGATCCAGCACAGATACGCAGTATTTT.

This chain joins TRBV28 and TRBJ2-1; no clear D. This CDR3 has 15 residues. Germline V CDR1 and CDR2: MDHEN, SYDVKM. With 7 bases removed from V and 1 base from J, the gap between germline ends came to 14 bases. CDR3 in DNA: TGTGCCAGCAAGGTTGATCGGAGTTCCTACAATGAGCAGTTCTTC. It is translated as CASKVDRSSYNEQFF.

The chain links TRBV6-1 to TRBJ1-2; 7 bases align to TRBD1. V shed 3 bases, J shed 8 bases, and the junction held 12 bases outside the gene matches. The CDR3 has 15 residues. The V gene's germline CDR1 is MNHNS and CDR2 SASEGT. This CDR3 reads CASSDSGTAPRGYTF. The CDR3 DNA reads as TGTGCCAGCAGTGATAGCGGGACAGCCCCTAGAGGCTACACCTTC.

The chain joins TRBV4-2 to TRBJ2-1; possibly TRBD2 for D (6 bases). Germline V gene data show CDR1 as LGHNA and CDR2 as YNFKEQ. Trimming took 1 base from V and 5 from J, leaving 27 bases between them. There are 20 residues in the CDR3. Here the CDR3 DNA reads TGTGCCAGCAGCCAAGGACCTGTTGGGGTGTGGGACTCAATTAACAATGAGCAGTTCTTC. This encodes CASSQGPVGVWDSINNEQFF.

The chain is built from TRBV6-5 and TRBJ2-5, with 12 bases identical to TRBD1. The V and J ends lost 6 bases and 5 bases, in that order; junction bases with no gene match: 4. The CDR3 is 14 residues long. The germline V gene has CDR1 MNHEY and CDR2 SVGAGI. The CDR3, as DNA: TGTGCCAGCAGGAGGGGACAGGGGGCGGAGACCCAGTACTTC. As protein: CASRRGQGAETQYF.

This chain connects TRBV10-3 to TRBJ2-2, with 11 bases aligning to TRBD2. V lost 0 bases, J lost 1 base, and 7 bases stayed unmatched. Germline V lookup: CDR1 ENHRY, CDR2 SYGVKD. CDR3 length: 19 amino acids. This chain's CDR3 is CAISESPGLAVGNTGELFF. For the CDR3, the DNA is TGTGCCATCAGTGAGTCTCCGGGACTAGCGGTGGGGAACACCGGGGAGCTGTTTTTT.

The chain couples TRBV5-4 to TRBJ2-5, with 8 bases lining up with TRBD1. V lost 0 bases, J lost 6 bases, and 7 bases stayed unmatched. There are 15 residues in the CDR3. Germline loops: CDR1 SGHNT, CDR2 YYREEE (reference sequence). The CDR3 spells CASSLGSGGWKTQYF. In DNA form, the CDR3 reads TGTGCCAGCAGCTTGGGGTCAGGGGGCTGGAAGACCCAGTACTTC. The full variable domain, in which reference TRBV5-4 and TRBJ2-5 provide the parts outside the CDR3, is ETGVTQSPTHLIKTRGQQVTLRCSSQSGHNTVSWYQQALGQGPQFIFQYYREEENGRGNFPPRFSGLQFPNYSSELNVNALELDDSALYLCASSLGSGGWKTQYFGPGTRLLVL.

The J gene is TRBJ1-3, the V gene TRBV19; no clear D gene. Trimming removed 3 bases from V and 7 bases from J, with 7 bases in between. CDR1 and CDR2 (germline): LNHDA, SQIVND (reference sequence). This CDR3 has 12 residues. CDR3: CASSIPSNTIYF. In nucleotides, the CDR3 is TGTGCCAGTAGTATTCCCTCGAACACCATATATTTT.